The 11 T cell receptor beta chains below were found in one sample sequenced in a study of shared clonotypes between healthy human individuals. Sequencing was performed with immunoSEQ multiplex PCR; in TCRdb, only in-frame clones are kept and a portion is missing. The sample has around 2,000,000 clones; over 85% are singletons. Sequencing was performed on naive CD4+ T cells sorted from blood. The subset: CD45RA+ positively selected. The receptors were sampled from a man aged 18 to 30 in good health.

This clone has just one count. Distinct nucleotide sequences in the sample also encode this CDR3. The chain joins TRBV7-9 to TRBJ1-4; unclear D gene. Trimming stripped 1 base from V and 8 bases from J, with 8 bases between. This CDR3 region has 13 residues. CDR1 and CDR2 (germline): SEHNR, FQNEAQ (reference sequence). The CDR3 loop reads CASSLGGREKLFF. Here the CDR3 DNA reads TGTGCCAGCAGCTTAGGGGGTCGCGAAAAACTGTTTTTT.

V gene TRBV4-1 combines with J gene TRBJ1-2; D unclear. Germline CDR1 MGHRA, CDR2 YSYEKL. V was pared by 3 bases and J by 0 bases, with 11 bases between. The CDR3 sequence is 15 residues long. CDR3 sequence reads: CASSQAHSPNYGYTF. For the CDR3, the DNA is TGCGCCAGCAGCCAGGCGCACAGTCCTAACTATGGCTACACCTTC.

This chain connects TRBV10-2 to TRBJ2-3; possible D gene TRBD1, 6 bases. The CDR3 consists of 13 residues. CDR1 and CDR2 from the germline V gene are WSHSY and SAAADI. Trimming stripped 2 bases from V and 8 bases from J, with 11 bases between. CDR3 loop: CASSEAGVGTQYF. DNA for the CDR3: TGCGCCAGCAGTGAGGCAGGGGTAGGTACGCAGTATTTT.

The V call is TRBV6-5, the J call TRBJ2-7; 7 bases agree with TRBD2. Germline loops: CDR1 MNHEY, CDR2 SVGAGI. The CDR3 is made up of 15 amino acids. Germline trimming cut 8 bases from V and 4 bases from J; bases unmatched to any gene: 14. In DNA, the CDR3 is TGTGCCAGCCGAGTCGGTACGGGAGGAGGGTACGAGCAGTACTTC. It translates to CASRVGTGGGYEQYF.

This chain joins TRBV7-2 and TRBJ2-5; the D is unclear. The V gene lost 0 bases and the J gene lost 1 base, with 9 bases spanning the gap. CDR3 length: 15 residues. CDR1 and CDR2 (germline): SGHTA, FQGNSA. CDR3 in amino acids: CASSLAMVAQETQYF. CDR3 DNA: TGTGCCAGCAGCTTAGCGATGGTAGCCCAAGAGACCCAGTACTTC.

V and J are TRBV19 and TRBJ2-5, with D perhaps TRBD1 (5 bases). Trimming took 3 bases from V and 4 from J, leaving 12 bases between them. The CDR3 spans 14 residues. Germline V gene lookup returns CDR1 LNHDA and CDR2 SQIVND (reference sequence). The CDR3 protein is CASSIAGLGETQYF. CDR3 bases: TGTGCCAGTAGTATCGCAGGGTTGGGAGAGACCCAGTACTTC.

The chain joins TRBV6-4 to TRBJ1-6; D is perhaps TRBD1 (6 bases). V was pared by 4 bases and J by 6 bases, with 13 bases between. Germline CDR1 reads MRHNA; CDR2 reads SNTAGT. This CDR3 has 15 amino acids. CDR3 nucleotide sequence: TGTGCCAGCAGTGTAGGGGGGGCAGGTAATTCACCCCTCCACTTT. Amino acid sequence: CASSVGGAGNSPLHF.

CDR3 protein: CASSVTGALDQPQHF. The DNA of the CDR3 is TGTGCCAGCAGTGTGACAGGGGCTTTAGATCAGCCCCAGCATTTT. V gene TRBV2 combines with J gene TRBJ1-5; 8 nucleotides line up with TRBD1. Germline CDR1 SNHLY, CDR2 FYNNEI. V was pared by 4 bases and J by 5 bases, with 7 bases of the junction left unmatched. There are 15 residues in the CDR3.

This clone turned up a few times. V usage is TRBV30 and J usage is TRBJ1-1, with TRBD1 matching over 8 bases. CDR1 is GTSNPN and CDR2 is SVGIG in the germline V gene (reference sequence). The CDR3 is 12 residues long. V was clipped by 0 bases and J by 7 bases; unmatched bases: 1. The DNA of the CDR3 is TGTGCCTGGAGTGTCACAGGGGGTGAAGCTTTCTTT. Its translation: CAWSVTGGEAFF.

This clone has just a few counts. The chain combines TRBV6-6 with TRBJ1-2; D not certain. The CDR3 is made up of 14 amino acids. CDR1 MNHNY and CDR2 SVGAGI come from the germline V gene (reference sequence). Trimming took off 7 bases at V and 0 bases at J, with 12 bases between the two ends. CDR3 in DNA: TGTGCCAGCATAATTGCAGCTTCTAACTATGGCTACACCTTC. Translating gives CASIIAASNYGYTF.

Concerning this clone itself: This sample includes further DNA sequences coding for the same CDR3. The gene calls are TRBV5-1 and TRBJ2-3; D possibly corresponds to TRBD2 (5 bases). The germline V gene has CDR1 SGHRS and CDR2 YFSETQ. This CDR3 has 15 residues. The V gene lost 0 bases and the J gene lost 1 base, with 9 bases spanning the gap. The CDR3: CASSLVGRGTDTQYF. CDR3 sequence (DNA): TGCGCCAGCAGCTTGGTCGGGCGGGGCACAGATACGCAGTATTTT.